This passage covers 4 T cell receptor beta chains from one sample sequenced in a study of T-cell reconstitution after alpha-beta-depleted transplantation in children listed by TCRdb under 2016. In light of the paper, this sample's treatment or condition label describes: allogeneic hematopoietic cell transplantation with graft depleted of TCRalphabeta T cells and CD19 B cells. The library was obtained by PCR. The instrument given in TCRdb is Illumina HiSeq 2500. Molecular barcoding was employed in the preparation of TCR libraries, with unique molecular identifiers being used to normalize TCRbeta repertoire quantification. The public reads were reanalyzed by TCRdb: fastp trimming at Q25, MiXCR alignment, in-frame beta chains only. Each entry is one CDR3 protein sequence, shown with its most common DNA and genes. This sample holds approximately 85,000 distinct CDR3 sequences; 15% to 17% were observed only once. The ten top clones hold roughly 21% of the sample.

The sequenced sample was PBMCs, mostly from graft donor cells, obtained 180 days after TCRalphabeta/CD19-depleted stem cell transplant. Source of these receptors: a male patient between 2 and 15 years old who had a stem cell transplant for acute lymphoblastic leukemia, so the T cells may come from the graft donor.

The chain combines TRBV10-2 with TRBJ2-6; D is possibly TRBD1 or TRBD2 (6 bases each). This CDR3 contains 16 residues. V dropped 10 bases and J dropped 3 bases, with 19 bases sitting between them. Germline V gene sequence: CDR1 WSHSY, CDR2 SAAADI. This CDR3 is CANLKRGALGANVLTF. CDR3 nucleotide sequence: TGCGCCAACCTCAAGAGGGGGGCGCTTGGGGCCAACGTCCTGACTTTC.

This clonotype appeared many times. This chain uses TRBV12-3 or TRBV12-4 with TRBJ1-1; D is unclear. V was pared by 1 base and J by 4 bases, with 7 bases between. The CDR3 sequence is 13 residues long. The CDR3 loop reads CASSLVAGTEAFF. The CDR3, as DNA: TGTGCCAGCAGTTTAGTGGCAGGCACTGAAGCTTTCTTT.

This clonotype occurred a few times. The rearrangement joins TRBV27 to TRBJ2-6; maybe TRBD2 (6 bases). This CDR3 region has 18 residues. Germline assignment: CDR1 MNHEY and CDR2 SMNVEV (reference sequence). Trimming cost V 5 bases and J 0 bases, with 17 bases left between them. The DNA for the CDR3 is TGTGCCAGCAGTCAACAGCAGGGCGGGATCTCTGGGGCCAACGTCCTGACTTTC. It is translated as CASSQQQGGISGANVLTF.

This clonotype was found a few times. This chain joins TRBV20-1 and TRBJ2-3, with 7 bases fitting TRBD1. CDR1 is DFQATT and CDR2 is SNEGSKA in the germline V gene (reference sequence). After removal of 2 bases from V and 2 bases from J, the junction contained 13 bases not matched to a gene. The CDR3 consists of 17 residues. As DNA, the CDR3 is TGCAGTGCTAGAACCACTATTTGGGACAGCCTCACAGATACGCAGTATTTT. Its protein product is CSARTTIWDSLTDTQYF.